Below, one T cell receptor (beta chain) is given with its context. RNA in amounts of roughly 0.5 to 1 ug was reverse transcribed with random hexamers. immunoSEQ multiplex PCR amplified TCR beta CDR3 across 54 Vbeta, 13 Jbeta. TCRdb redid the calling of the immunoSEQ multiplex PCR reads with MiXCR, one entry per CDR3 protein. The sample has 250,000 or so distinct CDR3 sequences, approximately 92% seen once. The multiple sclerosis control group was made up of treatment-naive patients with stable or active relapsing-remitting disease. This entry comes from a study of CD8 T cells in Susac syndrome. The V end lost 3 bases, the J end lost 2 bases, and 6 bases lay between the germline ends. Looked up from germline, CDR1 is KGHDR and CDR2 is SFDVKD. CDR3 length equals 13 residues.

The sequence derives from a human donor with multiple sclerosis. The sequenced sample was CD4+ T cells from PBMCs. V and J are TRBV24-1 and TRBJ1-2, with D unclear. The CDR3 DNA follows: TGTGCCACCAGTGATCACAGAAACTATGGCTACACCTTC. It encodes CATSDHRNYGYTF.